This is a list of T cell receptor beta chains from one sample in a study of control samples from healthy donors and cancer patients. Clones were sequenced by immunoSEQ multiplex PCR, and TCRdb holds only the in-frame ones, with some missing. The sample includes tens of thousands of clones, around nine tenths seen only once; the top ten take around 3.5%. Sample: blood. These receptors were collected from a woman under 30 in good health. Each CDR3 is given with its conserved first and last residue. D genes are given only for firm matches. Clone size is given for some rows only: seen once, a few or many times, or a class if the clone is expanded.

D	V	length	size	J	CDR3	DNA
NA	TRBV5-1	12	NA	TRBJ1-2	CASSPEGDGYTF	TGCGCCAGCAGCCCAGAGGGCGATGGCTACACCTTC
TRBD1	TRBV6-5	15	NA	TRBJ1-1	CASSRTGDGYTEAFF	TGTGCCAGCAGTCGGACAGGGGATGGGTACACTGAAGCTTTCTTT
TRBD1	TRBV20-1	15	NA	TRBJ1-5	CSASLWDRIDQPQHF	TGCAGTGCTAGTCTCTGGGACAGAATCGATCAGCCCCAGCATTTT
TRBD1	TRBV9	16	NA	TRBJ2-1	CASSEGQGHSYNEQFF	TGTGCCAGCAGCGAGGGACAGGGGCACTCCTACAATGAGCAGTTCTTC
NA	TRBV19	13	NA	TRBJ2-2	CASSLGGSGELFF	TGTGCCAGTAGTTTGGGGGGCTCCGGGGAGCTGTTTTTT
TRBD1	TRBV2	15	few	TRBJ1-2	CASSAGLTGANGYTF	TGTGCCAGCAGTGCCGGCCTAACAGGGGCGAATGGCTACACCTTC
TRBD2	TRBV6-5	12	NA	TRBJ2-5	CASSGTSLPQYF	TGTGCCAGCTCCGGGACTAGCTTGCCCCAGTACTTC
TRBD2	TRBV7-3	13	NA	TRBJ2-1	CASSSSGDNEQFF	TGTGCCAGCAGCTCGAGCGGGGACAATGAGCAGTTCTTC
NA	TRBV7-9	11	few	TRBJ2-3	CAGASTDTQYF	TGTGCAGGGGCTAGCACAGATACGCAGTATTTT
NA	TRBV4-1	15	NA	TRBJ1-2	CASSQDMRVFYGYTF	TGCGCCAGCAGCCAAGATATGCGAGTTTTCTATGGCTACACCTTC
TRBD2	TRBV9	18	NA	TRBJ2-3	CASSPIRGLAGLTDTQYF	TGTGCCAGCAGTCCCATCAGGGGCCTAGCGGGGCTCACAGATACGCAGTATTTT
NA	TRBV5-6	12	NA	TRBJ2-7	CASSLFGVEQYF	TGTGCCAGCAGCTTGTTCGGGGTAGAGCAGTACTTC
TRBD1	TRBV4-1	15	NA	TRBJ1-1	CASSQGQGGVTEAFF	TGCGCCAGCAGCCAAGGACAGGGAGGGGTCACTGAAGCTTTCTTT
NA	TRBV6-6	13	NA	TRBJ1-5	CASSYSGVQPQHF	TGTGCCAGCAGTTACTCCGGGGTTCAGCCCCAGCATTTT
TRBD1	TRBV19	14	NA	TRBJ1-4	CASRGDRGNEKLFF	TGTGCCAGTAGGGGCGACAGGGGTAATGAAAAACTGTTTTTT
TRBD2	TRBV9	16	NA	TRBJ2-7	CASSEGSGLATYEQYF	TGTGCCAGCAGCGAGGGATCGGGACTAGCGACCTACGAGCAGTACTTC
TRBD2	TRBV11-2	16	NA	TRBJ2-7	CASSWGLAKVPYEQYF	TGTGCCAGCAGCTGGGGACTAGCGAAGGTCCCCTACGAGCAGTACTTC
NA	TRBV28	16	NA	TRBJ1-2	CASSLVMSGGEYGYTF	TGTGCCAGCAGTTTAGTCATGTCGGGGGGCGAGTATGGCTACACCTTC
TRBD1	TRBV6-5	13	NA	TRBJ1-4	CASRSDRGEKLFF	TGTGCCAGCAGATCGGACAGGGGAGAAAAACTGTTTTTT
NA	TRBV4-1	17	NA	TRBJ1-1	CASSQVLGLTRDTEAFF	TGCGCCAGCAGCCAAGTCTTGGGTTTGACGAGGGACACTGAAGCTTTCTTT
NA	TRBV6-5	12	NA	TRBJ1-2	CASSRQGYGYTF	TGTGCCAGCAGTCGTCAGGGGTATGGCTACACCTTC
NA	TRBV6-1	15	few	TRBJ1-5	CASSESPGSNQPQHF	TGTGCCAGCAGTGAGTCGCCAGGCAGCAATCAGCCCCAGCATTTT
NA	TRBV19	15	NA	TRBJ1-1	CASTFGQTMNTEAFF	TGTGCCAGTACGTTTGGCCAGACCATGAACACTGAAGCTTTCTTT
TRBD2	TRBV7-6	15	NA	TRBJ2-1	CASSRRTSADNEQFF	TGTGCCAGCAGCCGAAGGACTAGCGCAGACAATGAGCAGTTCTTC
NA	TRBV11-2	15	NA	TRBJ1-1	CASSLASGGGTEAFF	TGTGCCAGCAGCTTAGCATCCGGGGGCGGCACTGAAGCTTTCTTT
NA	TRBV5-1	14	NA	TRBJ1-2	CASSLGQNNYGYTF	TGCGCCAGCAGCTTGGGACAGAATAACTATGGCTACACCTTC
TRBD1	TRBV2	14	NA	TRBJ1-1	CASTATDRVAEAFF	TGTGCCAGCACTGCAACGGACAGGGTAGCTGAAGCTTTCTTT
TRBD1	TRBV29-1	13	NA	TRBJ1-2	CSLTRGTGDGYTF	TGCAGTCTGACACGAGGGACAGGGGATGGCTACACCTTC
TRBD1	TRBV25-1	17	few	TRBJ1-2	CASSASSGTGGHYGYTF	TGTGCCAGCAGTGCCTCCTCCGGGACAGGGGGCCACTATGGCTACACCTTC
NA	TRBV3-1/TRBV3-2	13	NA	TRBJ2-7	CASSQGGTYEQYF	TGTGCCAGCAGCCAAGGCGGGACCTACGAGCAGTACTTC
TRBD1	TRBV3-1/TRBV3-2	14	NA	TRBJ2-7	CASSRTGRDYEQYF	TGTGCCAGCAGCCGGACAGGGAGAGACTACGAGCAGTACTTC
TRBD1	TRBV5-1	14	NA	TRBJ2-7	CASTNGTGGHEQYF	TGCGCCAGCACAAACGGGACAGGGGGCCACGAGCAGTACTTC
NA	TRBV5-6	14	once	TRBJ1-4	CASSSLATNEKLFF	TGTGCCAGCAGCTCCCTAGCTACTAATGAAAAACTGTTTTTT
TRBD1	TRBV6-5	14	NA	TRBJ1-5	CASSQRQGGQPQHF	TGTGCCAGCAGTCAACGACAGGGCGGTCAGCCCCAGCATTTT
NA	TRBV12-3/TRBV12-4	12	NA	TRBJ2-3	CASGGSTDTQYF	TGTGCCAGCGGGGGCAGCACAGATACGCAGTATTTT
NA	TRBV9	14	NA	TRBJ2-1	CASSVSMGGAEQFF	TGTGCCAGCAGCGTATCAATGGGGGGGGCCGAGCAGTTCTTC
NA	TRBV5-8	14	NA	TRBJ1-1	CASSLRPSQTEAFF	TGTGCCAGCAGTTTAAGACCGAGTCAAACTGAAGCTTTCTTT